The clone carrying this T cell receptor (beta chain) was seen a few times. The data were obtained in a study of TIL therapy for anti-PD-1-resistant metastatic lung cancer. The immunoSEQ assay was v3. Profiling relied on immunoSEQ multiplex PCR, and the TCRdb table lists in-frame clones only, not all of them. The table lists around 100,000 clones, 50% to 70% of them singletons. Time point in this sample: pre-treatment sample, taken before nivolumab and TIL therapy. Tumor tissue came from excised metastases, mostly pleural nodules or supraclavicular lymph nodes. The clonotype originates from a person aged 25-80 years with non-small cell lung cancer. The sequences come from tumor tissue, collected at baseline.

The CDR3 region is CATSEPLAGVEDNEQFF. In nucleotides, the CDR3 is TGTGCCACCAGTGAGCCACTAGCGGGAGTTGAGGACAATGAGCAGTTCTTC. V is TRBV24-1 and J is TRBJ2-1, with 11 bases that match TRBD2. This CDR3 has 17 residues. J lost 5 bases, V lost 4 bases, and 9 bases had no gene match. Germline V gene sequence: CDR1 KGHDR, CDR2 SFDVKD.